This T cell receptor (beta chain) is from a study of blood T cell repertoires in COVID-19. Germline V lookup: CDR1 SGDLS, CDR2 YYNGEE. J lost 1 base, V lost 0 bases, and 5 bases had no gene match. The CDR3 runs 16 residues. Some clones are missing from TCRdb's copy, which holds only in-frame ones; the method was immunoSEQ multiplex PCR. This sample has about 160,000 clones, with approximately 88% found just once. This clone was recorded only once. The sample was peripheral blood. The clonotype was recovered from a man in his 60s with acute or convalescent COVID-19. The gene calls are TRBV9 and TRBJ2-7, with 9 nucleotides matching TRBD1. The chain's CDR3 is CASSVGAGTGSYEQYF. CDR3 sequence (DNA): TGTGCCAGCAGCGTAGGCGCGGGGACAGGGTCCTACGAGCAGTACTTC.